Listed below are T cell receptor beta chains from one sample, sequenced in a study of blood T cell repertoires in COVID-19. Produced via immunoSEQ multiplex PCR; TCRdb's table is partial and in-frame only. The data hold a few hundred thousand clones, with 84% observed a single time. The sample taken for sequencing was peripheral blood. The receptor source for this set is a human donor in a cohort sampled during active COVID-19. CDR3s include the opening cysteine and the closing phenylalanine or tryptophan. D genes are given only for firm matches. Clone size appears in some rows only: once, few, many, or a class for an expanded clone.

clone size	J gene	D gene	V gene	CDR3 protein	CDR3 DNA
-	TRBJ1-2	TRBD1	TRBV18	CASSPGTGGGYTF	TGTGCCAGCTCACCAGGGACAGGGGGCGGCTACACCTTC
-	TRBJ2-1	TRBD2	TRBV18	CASSPPRTSGSNEQFF	TGTGCCAGCTCACCACCGCGGACTAGCGGGAGCAATGAGCAGTTCTTC
-	TRBJ1-1	-	TRBV7-9	CASSLFGGGDTEAFF	TGTGCCAGCAGCTTATTTGGGGGAGGGGACACTGAAGCTTTCTTT
-	TRBJ1-1	-	TRBV5-1	CASSHLTINEAFF	TGCGCCAGCAGCCACCTGACAATTAATGAAGCTTTCTTT
-	TRBJ1-2	-	TRBV28	CASRRTAYGYTF	TGTGCCAGCCGCCGGACAGCCTATGGCTACACCTTC
once	TRBJ1-4	-	TRBV12-3/TRBV12-4	CASSGQGWEKLFF	TGTGCCAGCAGCGGGCAGGGTTGGGAAAAACTGTTTTTT
-	TRBJ2-7	-	TRBV6-5	CASRGRGYEQYF	TGTGCCAGCCGAGGAAGGGGATACGAGCAGTACTTC
-	TRBJ2-7	TRBD2	TRBV4-1	CASSQDRTSGNNYEQYF	TGCGCCAGCAGCCAAGACCGGACTAGCGGGAACAACTACGAGCAGTACTTC
few	TRBJ1-1	TRBD1	TRBV7-8	CASSTRDRSFHTEAFF	TGTGCCAGCAGCACCCGGGACAGAAGTTTTCACACTGAAGCTTTCTTT
-	TRBJ2-3	TRBD1	TRBV7-2	CASSLARGRTDTQYF	TGTGCCAGCAGCTTAGCGAGGGGGCGGACAGATACGCAGTATTTT
few	TRBJ1-3	TRBD1	TRBV18	CASSPDRVTRNTIYF	TGTGCCAGCTCACCGGACAGGGTAACGAGAAACACCATATATTTT
-	TRBJ1-2	TRBD1	TRBV27	CASSLTQDRGRNGYTF	TGTGCCAGCAGTTTAACCCAGGACAGGGGGCGTAATGGCTACACCTTC
-	TRBJ2-5	TRBD2	TRBV9	CASSVGGTETQYF	TGTGCCAGCAGCGTCGGGGGGACGGAGACCCAGTACTTC
-	TRBJ1-4	TRBD1	TRBV6-6	CASSQGGEKLFF	TGTGCCAGCAGCCAGGGGGGAGAAAAACTGTTTTTT
-	TRBJ2-3	TRBD2	TRBV11-2	CASSPPERLAGYTDTQYF	TGTGCCAGCAGCCCCCCCGAGCGACTAGCGGGATACACAGATACGCAGTATTTT
-	TRBJ2-5	-	TRBV10-1	CASSDATEEETQYF	TGCGCCAGCAGTGATGCGACAGAAGAAGAGACCCAGTACTTC
-	TRBJ1-2	TRBD1	TRBV19	CASSPRQGAENGYTF	TGTGCCAGTAGTCCGAGACAGGGGGCGGAGAATGGCTACACCTTC
-	TRBJ2-7	-	TRBV21-1	CASSKAASGKVYEQYF	TGTGCCAGCAGCAAAGCGGCTAGCGGGAAAGTGTACGAGCAGTACTTC
-	TRBJ2-1	TRBD2	TRBV27	CASSLTGGGYNEQFF	TGTGCCAGCAGTTTAACGGGAGGGGGCTACAATGAGCAGTTCTTC
-	TRBJ1-3	-	TRBV28	CASSAGTFSGNTIYF	TGTGCCAGCAGTGCTGGGACATTCTCTGGAAACACCATATATTTT
few	TRBJ1-6	TRBD1	TRBV2	CASSGPGQKNSPLHF	TGTGCCAGCAGCGGACCGGGACAGAAGAATTCACCCCTCCACTTT
once	TRBJ1-3	-	TRBV2	CASSNGQPRTNTIYF	TGTGCCAGCAGTAACGGACAGCCCCGAACTAACACCATATATTTT